This is a list of T cell receptor beta chains from one sample in a study of Ad26.COV2.S vaccination and SARS-CoV-2 variants. Assay used: immunoSEQ multiplex PCR; TCRdb lists only in-frame clones, some missing. The repertoire holds about 370,000 clones, about 89% seen once, with approximately 1.9% in the top ten. The starting material was peripheral blood, obtained in a trial of Ad26.COV2.S vaccine versus placebo. These receptors were collected from a person between 18 and 65 years old who received the Ad26.COV2.S COVID-19 vaccine or a placebo. CDR3s include the opening cysteine and the closing phenylalanine or tryptophan. The order of the fields is clone size, V gene, J gene, D gene, CDR3 protein, CDR3 DNA. The D gene is left open where the match is weak. A clone size is listed for some rows: how often the clone was seen (once, few, many), or a class if it is expanded.

.	TRBV7-3	TRBJ2-2	TRBD2	CASSLTPGLAESNTGELFF	TGTGCCAGCAGCTTAACCCCGGGACTAGCGGAATCGAACACCGGGGAGCTGTTTTTT
.	TRBV12-3/TRBV12-4	TRBJ2-7	.	CASSSPEEMDF	TGTGCCAGCAGTTCACCAGAGGAGATGGACTTC
once	TRBV4-1	TRBJ2-7	.	CASSQGGAGTYEQYF	TGCGCCAGCAGCCAAGGCGGGGCAGGGACCTACGAGCAGTACTTC
once	TRBV28	TRBJ2-1	.	CASSHNEQFF	TGTGCCAGCAGCCACAATGAGCAGTTCTTC
.	TRBV19	TRBJ2-5	.	CASSMRIGGGRETQYF	TGTGCCAGTAGTATGAGGATTGGGGGCGGCAGAGAGACCCAGTACTTC
.	TRBV7-2	TRBJ2-4	TRBD1	CASSLATGGKNIQYF	TGTGCCAGCAGCTTAGCGACAGGGGGAAAAAACATTCAGTACTTC
.	TRBV30	TRBJ2-1	TRBD2	CASWASGRAGEQFF	TGTGCCTCTTGGGCTAGCGGGAGGGCCGGTGAGCAGTTCTTC
.	TRBV4-2	TRBJ2-3	.	CASSQGLPTDTQYF	TGTGCCAGCAGCCAAGGACTACCCACAGATACGCAGTATTTT
.	TRBV30	TRBJ1-1	TRBD1	CAWRFRDRVTEAFF	TGTGCCTGGAGATTCCGGGACAGGGTCACTGAAGCTTTCTTT
.	TRBV9	TRBJ1-2	.	CASSVGISNYGYTF	TGTGCCAGCAGCGTAGGCATCTCTAACTATGGCTACACCTTC
.	TRBV6-6	TRBJ2-7	.	CASSYVQGYEQYF	TGTGCCAGCAGTTATGTTCAGGGCTACGAGCAGTACTTC
.	TRBV25-1	TRBJ2-5	.	CASSQGGGLQETQYF	TGTGCCAGCAGCCAAGGTGGAGGTTTACAAGAGACCCAGTACTTC
once	TRBV24-1	TRBJ2-1	TRBD1	CATERLARDRESPDYNEQFF	TGTGCCACCGAACGCCTGGCTCGGGACAGGGAGTCTCCCGATTACAATGAGCAGTTCTTC
few	TRBV10-1	TRBJ2-1	.	CASSEGQYNEQFF	TGCGCCAGCAGTGAGGGACAGTACAATGAGCAGTTCTTC
.	TRBV6-1	TRBJ2-5	.	CASSEVGGSWGQYF	TGTGCCAGCAGTGAAGTAGGGGGATCGTGGGGCCAGTACTTC
.	TRBV5-1	TRBJ2-2	.	CASSRTPTGELFF	TGCGCCAGCAGTAGAACTCCAACCGGGGAGCTGTTTTTT
.	TRBV24-1	TRBJ2-1	TRBD2	CATSDGTSGRWANEQFF	TGTGCCACCAGTGACGGGACTAGCGGGAGATGGGCCAATGAGCAGTTCTTC
once	TRBV18	TRBJ1-2	TRBD1	CASSPVAGTGGDYGYTF	TGTGCCAGCTCACCGGTAGCCGGGACAGGGGGCGACTATGGCTACACCTTC
.	TRBV6-5	TRBJ1-1	TRBD1	CASSSDRGVEAFF	TGTGCCAGCAGCTCGGACAGGGGGGTTGAAGCTTTCTTT
.	TRBV19	TRBJ2-3	.	CASSIDRDTQYF	TGTGCCAGTAGTATAGATAGAGATACGCAGTATTTT
.	TRBV6-5	TRBJ1-2	.	CASSRNSPYGYTF	TGTGCCAGCTCGAGGAACAGTCCCTATGGCTACACCTTC
.	TRBV12-5	TRBJ2-4	TRBD1	CASALDRSKNIQYF	TGTGCTAGTGCCCTGGACAGGTCCAAAAACATTCAGTACTTC
.	TRBV4-3	TRBJ2-1	TRBD2	CASSPGAGVGEREQFF	TGCGCCAGCAGCCCTGGAGCGGGAGTCGGGGAACGGGAGCAGTTCTTC
.	TRBV7-3	TRBJ2-3	.	CASSSIESGTDTQYF	TGTGCCAGCAGTTCGATAGAATCTGGCACAGATACGCAGTATTTT
.	TRBV4-1	TRBJ1-3	.	CASSQEAGGASGNTIYF	TGCGCCAGCAGCCAAGAGGCCGGGGGGGCATCTGGAAACACCATATATTTT
.	TRBV27	TRBJ1-1	.	CASSSPLLAEAFF	TGTGCCAGCAGTTCCCCCTTACTAGCAGAAGCTTTCTTT
.	TRBV12-3/TRBV12-4	TRBJ1-2	.	CASSLQGNYGYTF	TGTGCCAGCAGTTTACAGGGAAACTATGGCTACACCTTC
.	TRBV7-3	TRBJ2-7	TRBD2	CASSPGLAGGGEQYF	TGTGCCAGCAGCCCGGGACTAGCGGGAGGAGGCGAGCAGTACTTC
.	TRBV7-9	TRBJ1-3	TRBD1	CASSSRHSGQGALGNTIYF	TGTGCCAGCAGCTCTCGTCACTCGGGACAGGGGGCTTTGGGAAACACCATATATTTT
.	TRBV7-9	TRBJ1-4	.	CASSSETGPVHRNEKLFF	TGTGCCAGCAGCTCAGAAACAGGGCCCGTTCACCGTAATGAAAAACTGTTTTTT
.	TRBV9	TRBJ2-5	.	CASSVEAETQYF	TGTGCCAGCAGCGTAGAAGCAGAGACCCAGTACTTC
.	TRBV18	TRBJ2-7	.	CASSTTVYEQYF	TGTGCCAGCTCAACCACAGTTTACGAGCAGTACTTC
.	TRBV28	TRBJ2-7	.	CASSPRRPYEQYF	TGTGCCAGCAGTCCTCGGCGGCCCTACGAGCAGTACTTC
.	TRBV5-4	TRBJ2-1	TRBD2	CASSPGGARESSYNEQFF	TGTGCCAGCAGCCCCGGGGGGGCGCGGGAGAGCTCCTACAATGAGCAGTTCTTC
.	TRBV6-5	TRBJ1-2	TRBD1	CASRPGQGGYGYTF	TGTGCCAGCAGACCCGGACAGGGAGGATATGGCTACACCTTC
.	TRBV19	TRBJ1-2	.	CASTENRFNYGYTF	TGTGCCAGTACTGAAAACAGGTTTAACTATGGCTACACCTTC
.	TRBV29-1	TRBJ2-5	.	CSVGPGGETQYF	TGCAGCGTTGGGCCTGGCGGAGAGACCCAGTACTTC
.	TRBV2	TRBJ2-5	.	CASSDPPAGEETQYF	TGTGCCAGCAGTGATCCACCGGCAGGAGAAGAGACCCAGTACTTC
.	TRBV7-8	TRBJ2-5	TRBD2	CASSPGLAVTGATQYF	TGTGCCAGCAGCCCGGGACTAGCGGTCACTGGAGCGACCCAGTACTTC
.	TRBV11-2	TRBJ1-2	TRBD1	CASSLGQYGYTF	TGTGCCAGCAGCCTGGGACAGTATGGCTACACCTTC
.	TRBV3-1/TRBV3-2	TRBJ2-1	TRBD2	CASSQEVAGAPEQFF	TGTGCCAGCAGCCAAGAGGTAGCGGGAGCCCCTGAGCAGTTCTTC
.	TRBV30	TRBJ1-4	TRBD1	CAWCRDSNEKLFF	TGTGCCTGGTGCCGGGACAGTAATGAAAAACTGTTTTTT
.	TRBV3-1/TRBV3-2	TRBJ1-2	.	CASSQESGLDGYTF	TGTGCCAGCAGCCAAGAGTCAGGGCTGGATGGCTACACCTTC
.	TRBV28	TRBJ2-5	TRBD2	CASSWSAGGLGETQYF	TGTGCCAGCAGTTGGTCCGCGGGAGGCCTTGGGGAGACCCAGTACTTC
.	TRBV24-1	TRBJ2-7	TRBD1	CATSPRGRREQYF	TGTGCCACCAGTCCCAGGGGGCGTCGGGAGCAGTACTTC
once	TRBV7-6	TRBJ2-5	.	CASSLDQGPSETQYF	TGTGCCAGCAGCTTGGACCAGGGTCCATCGGAGACCCAGTACTTC
.	TRBV27	TRBJ2-7	.	CASSLSSGYEQYF	TGTGCCAGCAGTTTATCGTCAGGGTACGAGCAGTACTTC
.	TRBV19	TRBJ1-1	.	CASSRGMNTEAFF	TGTGCCAGTTCGAGGGGGATGAACACTGAAGCTTTCTTT
.	TRBV28	TRBJ2-3	TRBD2	CASRSGETSTDTQYF	TGTGCCAGCAGGAGCGGGGAAACTAGCACAGATACGCAGTATTTT
.	TRBV6-2/TRBV6-3	TRBJ2-7	.	CASSYSIQYEQYF	TGTGCCAGCAGTTACTCGATTCAGTACGAGCAGTACTTC
.	TRBV5-6	TRBJ2-7	TRBD1	CASNSPGTGYYEQYF	TGTGCCAGCAACTCCCCCGGGACAGGGTATTACGAGCAGTACTTC
.	TRBV7-3	TRBJ2-2	.	CASSLLGSNTGELFF	TGTGCCAGCAGCTTACTCGGCAGTAACACCGGGGAGCTGTTTTTT
.	TRBV4-1	TRBJ2-1	TRBD2	CASSQVGTSGTYNEQFF	TGCGCCAGCAGCCAGGTAGGGACTAGCGGGACCTACAATGAGCAGTTCTTC